These 9 T cell receptor beta chains share one sample of origin, sequenced in a study of radiation and T cells in renal cell carcinoma. Time point defined: blood 4 weeks post-SBRT, at nephrectomy. The treatment was: 15 Gy SBRT to primary tumor, nephrectomy 4 weeks later. TCRdb's copy holds only in-frame clones and misses some; the assay was immunoSEQ multiplex PCR. The table includes 120,000 to 150,000 clones, approximately 86% detected once. Sample: blood, taken from a patient whose treatment included radiotherapy and nephrectomy. The origin of the receptors is a woman in her 50s with renal cell carcinoma.

This clone has just one count. The V and J genes are TRBV7-2 and TRBJ1-2; tentatively, D is TRBD1 (6 bases). In germline, CDR1 is SGHTA, CDR2 FQGNSA. The V end lost 5 bases, the J end lost 4 bases, and 17 bases lay between the germline ends. This CDR3 contains 15 residues. For the CDR3, the DNA is TGTGCCAGCAGCCTGACAGGCACCAACCCCTATGGCTACACCTTC. As protein: CASSLTGTNPYGYTF.

The gene calls are TRBV5-8 and TRBJ1-2; D remains unclear. This CDR3 is built from 13 residues. The V end was cut by 10 bases, the J end by 1 base, with 14 bases between. The V gene's germline CDR1 is SGHTS and CDR2 YDEGEE. The CDR3 reads CASRVSYNYGYTF. CDR3 DNA sequence: TGTGCCTCAAGGGTATCATATAACTATGGCTACACCTTC. Complete variable domain (other parts from reference TRBV5-8 and TRBJ1-2): EAGVTQSPTHLIKTRGQQATLRCSPISGHTSVYWYQQALGLGLQFLLWYDEGEERNRGNFPPRFSGRQFPNYSSELNVNALELEDSALYLCASRVSYNYGYTFGSGTRLTVV.

This clone was seen only once. This chain links TRBV28 with TRBJ2-7; D not resolved. Germline V gives CDR1 MDHEN, CDR2 SYDVKM. The CDR3 is 11 residues long. The V end lost 7 bases, the J end lost 2 bases, and 6 bases lay between the germline ends. The CDR3 loop reads CASTWAYEQYF. CDR3 DNA sequence: TGTGCCAGCACATGGGCCTACGAGCAGTACTTC.

The rearrangement links TRBV19 to TRBJ2-5; maybe TRBD2 (5 bases). Trimming removed 6 bases from V and 5 bases from J, with 13 bases in between. The CDR3 totals 13 residues. Germline V gene data show CDR1 as LNHDA and CDR2 as SQIVND (reference sequence). This CDR3 is CASRRGPRETQYF. Written as DNA, the CDR3 is TGTGCCAGTAGAAGAGGGCCCCGGGAGACCCAGTACTTC.

The V gene is TRBV10-2, the J gene TRBJ2-1; 10 positions agree with TRBD2. Germline CDR1 WSHSY, CDR2 SAAADI. This CDR3 is built from 15 residues. J was trimmed by 9 bases and V by 6 bases; bases with no gene match: 11. In nucleotides, the CDR3 is TGCGCCAGCAGGGAACAGAGCGGGGGGGCCGGTGAGCAGTTCTTC. Amino acid sequence: CASREQSGGAGEQFF.

The chain carries TRBV19 and TRBJ2-3; D is possibly TRBD1 or TRBD2 (5 bases each). CDR1 and CDR2 from the germline V gene are LNHDA and SQIVND (reference sequence). V shed 7 bases and J shed 2 bases, with 19 bases lying between them. The CDR3 is 16 residues long. CDR3 sequence: CASNDNGAEATDTQYF. In DNA form, the CDR3 reads TGTGCCAGTAATGATAATGGGGCGGAGGCCACAGATACGCAGTATTTT.

V gene TRBV4-3 combines with J gene TRBJ1-2, with TRBD1 matching 9 bases. Germline trimming cut 3 bases from V and 4 bases from J; bases unmatched to any gene: 6. Germline loops: CDR1 LGHNA, CDR2 YSLEER. The CDR3 sequence is 15 residues long. In DNA form, the CDR3 reads TGCGCCAGCAGCCAGTTACAGGGGGCAAGCTATGGCTACACCTTC. Encoded protein: CASSQLQGASYGYTF.

The J gene is TRBJ2-7, the V gene TRBV5-6; TRBD1 aligns across 7 bases. V shed 0 bases, J shed 1 base, and the junction held 4 bases outside the gene matches. This CDR3 is built from 15 residues. Germline lookup yields CDR1 SGHDT and CDR2 YYEEEE. CDR3: CASSLADRRSYEQYF. The CDR3 nucleotides read TGTGCCAGCAGCTTGGCGGACAGGCGATCCTACGAGCAGTACTTC.

The rearrangement joins TRBV6-5 to TRBJ1-4; D is ambiguous. CDR3 size: 14 residues. The ends were cut back, 6 bases at V and 0 bases at J, with 8 bases in the middle. The germline CDR1 and CDR2 sequences are MNHEY and SVGAGI. In DNA, the CDR3 is TGTGCCAGCAGCCCGACGGCAACTAATGAAAAACTGTTTTTT. This encodes CASSPTATNEKLFF.